This T cell receptor (beta chain) is from a study of blood T cell repertoires in COVID-19. The data were produced by immunoSEQ multiplex PCR, yet TCRdb's version contains in-frame clones alone and is incomplete. The sample shows just under 60,000 clones, 85% to 90% of them seen only once. The CDR3 has 15 amino acids. V was cut by 2 bases and J by 2 bases, with 9 bases left in between. Germline V gene data show CDR1 as LNHNV and CDR2 as YYDKDF (reference sequence). The sequencing input was peripheral blood. The sequence came from a human donor with active COVID-19. The donor label of this sample is uncertain. J is TRBJ1-4 and V is TRBV15; the D is unclear. The CDR3 region is CATSRRGVTNEKLFF. CDR3 DNA: TGTGCCACCAGCAGACGGGGTGTGACTAATGAAAAACTGTTTTTT.